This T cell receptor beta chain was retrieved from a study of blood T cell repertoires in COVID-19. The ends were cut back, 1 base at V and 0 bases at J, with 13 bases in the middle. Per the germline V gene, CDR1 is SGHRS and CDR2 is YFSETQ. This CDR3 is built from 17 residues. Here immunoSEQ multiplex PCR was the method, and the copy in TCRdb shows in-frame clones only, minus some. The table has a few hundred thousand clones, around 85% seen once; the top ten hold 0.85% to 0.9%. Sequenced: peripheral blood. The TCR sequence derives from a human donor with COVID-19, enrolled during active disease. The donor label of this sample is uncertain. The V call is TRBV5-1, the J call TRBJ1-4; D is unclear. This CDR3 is CASSLMIADATNEKLFF. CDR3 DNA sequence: TGCGCCAGCAGCTTGATGATAGCCGACGCAACTAATGAAAAACTGTTTTTT.